Listed below are T cell receptor beta chains from one sample, sequenced in a study of blood T cells in healthy people across ages. TCRdb re-analysed the 5' RACE reads in MiXCR, keeping a single row per CDR3 protein. The sample records more than 550,000 distinct CDR3 sequences, roughly 20% being singletons. The sequencing input was blood. These receptors were taken from a man in his 70s in good health. Both conserved end residues are part of each CDR3. A D gene is named only where the DNA matches it firmly. A row's size may be missing; if present it is once, few, many or a size class.

v_gene: TRBV6-6
d_gene: NA
abundance: few
j_gene: TRBJ2-3
CDR3aa: CASSTWGDTQYF
CDR3nt: TGTGCCAGCAGCACATGGGGAGATACGCAGTATTTT

v_gene: TRBV18
d_gene: NA
abundance: few
j_gene: TRBJ2-7
CDR3aa: CASSPPARYYEQYF
CDR3nt: TGTGCCAGCTCACCACCGGCCCGGTACTACGAGCAGTACTTC

v_gene: TRBV12-3/TRBV12-4
d_gene: TRBD2
abundance: many
j_gene: TRBJ2-1
CDR3aa: CASSTGTSGMYNEQFF
CDR3nt: TGTGCCAGCAGTACCGGGACTAGCGGGATGTACAATGAGCAGTTCTTC

v_gene: TRBV5-1
d_gene: TRBD2
abundance: many
j_gene: TRBJ2-1
CDR3aa: CASSLPGGNEQFF
CDR3nt: TGCGCCAGCAGCTTGCCGGGGGGGAATGAGCAGTTCTTC

v_gene: TRBV12-3/TRBV12-4
d_gene: NA
abundance: few
j_gene: TRBJ2-5
CDR3aa: CVSSFQQGGETQYF
CDR3nt: TGTGTCAGCAGTTTCCAACAGGGTGGTGAGACCCAGTACTTC

v_gene: TRBV7-6
d_gene: TRBD1
abundance: NA
j_gene: TRBJ1-2
CDR3aa: CASSLDPGGYGYTF
CDR3nt: TGTGCCAGCAGCTTAGATCCAGGGGGCTATGGCTACACCTTC

v_gene: TRBV20-1
d_gene: NA
abundance: NA
j_gene: TRBJ2-7
CDR3aa: CSASGESPYEQYF
CDR3nt: TGCAGTGCTAGCGGGGAATCGCCCTACGAGCAGTACTTC

v_gene: TRBV4-1
d_gene: NA
abundance: many
j_gene: TRBJ2-5
CDR3aa: CASSQLHGNQETQYF
CDR3nt: TGCGCCAGCAGCCAATTGCACGGAAACCAAGAGACCCAGTACTTC

v_gene: TRBV24-1
d_gene: NA
abundance: NA
j_gene: TRBJ2-3
CDR3aa: CATSDFVRDKGDTQYF
CDR3nt: TGTGCCACCAGTGATTTTGTGCGGGACAAGGGCGATACGCAGTATTTT

v_gene: TRBV24-1
d_gene: NA
abundance: few
j_gene: TRBJ2-1
CDR3aa: CATSDFGRDNNEQFF
CDR3nt: TGTGCCACCAGTGATTTCGGACGGGACAACAATGAGCAGTTCTTC

v_gene: TRBV7-9
d_gene: NA
abundance: few
j_gene: TRBJ2-5
CDR3aa: CASSLSRGGQIQETQYF
CDR3nt: TGTGCCAGCAGCTTAAGCAGAGGGGGGCAGATTCAAGAGACCCAGTACTTC

v_gene: TRBV6-5
d_gene: NA
abundance: NA
j_gene: TRBJ2-7
CDR3aa: CASSYSIRGTYEQYF
CDR3nt: TGTGCCAGCAGTTACTCAATCCGGGGGACCTACGAGCAGTACTTC

v_gene: TRBV5-1
d_gene: TRBD1
abundance: NA
j_gene: TRBJ2-5
CDR3aa: CASSLTGDNVETQYF
CDR3nt: TGCGCCAGCAGCTTGACAGGGGATAATGTGGAGACCCAGTACTTC

v_gene: TRBV27
d_gene: NA
abundance: NA
j_gene: TRBJ2-5
CDR3aa: CASRPDGGVQTQYF
CDR3nt: TGTGCCAGCAGGCCCGACGGGGGTGTTCAGACCCAGTACTTC

v_gene: TRBV12-3/TRBV12-4
d_gene: NA
abundance: few
j_gene: TRBJ1-2
CDR3aa: CASSSTWGGEQHGYTF
CDR3nt: TGTGCCAGCAGTTCCACTTGGGGCGGCGAGCAGCATGGCTACACCTTC

v_gene: TRBV6-2/TRBV6-3
d_gene: NA
abundance: NA
j_gene: TRBJ2-5
CDR3aa: CASSNQRLIQETQYF
CDR3nt: TGTGCCAGCAGCAACCAGAGACTGATCCAAGAGACCCAGTACTTC

v_gene: TRBV28
d_gene: NA
abundance: NA
j_gene: TRBJ1-4
CDR3aa: CASSAKTAGGGKLFF
CDR3nt: TGTGCCAGCAGTGCGAAGACAGCGGGCGGCGGAAAACTGTTTTTT

v_gene: TRBV6-5
d_gene: TRBD2
abundance: many
j_gene: TRBJ2-3
CDR3aa: CASSSLRAGNTDTQYF
CDR3nt: TGTGCCAGCAGTTCCCTACGAGCGGGGAACACAGATACGCAGTATTTT

v_gene: TRBV11-2
d_gene: NA
abundance: NA
j_gene: TRBJ1-4
CDR3aa: CASSLDRDEKLFF
CDR3nt: TGTGCCAGCAGCTTAGACAGAGATGAAAAACTGTTTTTT

v_gene: TRBV6-5
d_gene: NA
abundance: few
j_gene: TRBJ1-6
CDR3aa: CACSRRSNSPLHF
CDR3nt: TGTGCCTGCAGTAGACGGTCTAATTCACCCCTCCACTTT

v_gene: TRBV20-1
d_gene: NA
abundance: NA
j_gene: TRBJ2-1
CDR3aa: CSARNRGNEQFF
CDR3nt: TGCAGTGCTAGAAATAGGGGCAATGAGCAGTTCTTC

v_gene: TRBV6-5
d_gene: TRBD1
abundance: NA
j_gene: TRBJ1-4
CDR3aa: CASSGQGARRLLF
CDR3nt: TGTGCCAGCAGTGGACAGGGGGCGCGTCGGCTGCTTTTT

v_gene: TRBV5-5
d_gene: NA
abundance: NA
j_gene: TRBJ2-1
CDR3aa: CASSLELAEGFF
CDR3nt: TGTGCCAGCAGCTTGGAACTAGCCGAGGGGTTCTTC

v_gene: TRBV7-2
d_gene: TRBD1
abundance: few
j_gene: TRBJ1-5
CDR3aa: CASSRQGAGQPQHF
CDR3nt: TGTGCCAGCAGTCGACAGGGGGCTGGGCAGCCCCAGCATTTT

v_gene: TRBV7-3
d_gene: NA
abundance: NA
j_gene: TRBJ2-1
CDR3aa: CASSPQSTHRHEQFF
CDR3nt: TGTGCCAGCAGCCCCCAGAGTACCCATAGGCATGAGCAGTTCTTC

v_gene: TRBV2
d_gene: NA
abundance: few
j_gene: TRBJ2-5
CDR3aa: CASSGSLMKETQYF
CDR3nt: TGTGCCAGCAGTGGGAGTCTTATGAAAGAGACCCAGTACTTC

v_gene: TRBV20-1
d_gene: NA
abundance: NA
j_gene: TRBJ2-1
CDR3aa: CSASPTSDEQFF
CDR3nt: TGCAGTGCTAGTCCGACTAGTGATGAGCAGTTCTTC

v_gene: TRBV10-2
d_gene: NA
abundance: NA
j_gene: TRBJ2-5
CDR3aa: CASSESSRGWETQYF
CDR3nt: TGCGCCAGCAGTGAGTCGAGCAGGGGATGGGAGACCCAGTACTTC

v_gene: TRBV19
d_gene: NA
abundance: few
j_gene: TRBJ2-3
CDR3aa: CASSIRDLTDTQYF
CDR3nt: TGTGCCAGTAGTATACGGGACTTAACAGATACGCAGTATTTT

v_gene: TRBV11-2
d_gene: TRBD1
abundance: few
j_gene: TRBJ1-1
CDR3aa: CASSLGTRGMNTEAFF
CDR3nt: TGTGCCAGCAGCTTAGGTACCAGGGGGATGAACACTGAAGCTTTCTTT

v_gene: TRBV5-1
d_gene: NA
abundance: NA
j_gene: TRBJ1-1
CDR3aa: CASSLDGRSNTEAFF
CDR3nt: TGCGCCAGCAGCTTGGATGGGCGCTCGAACACTGAAGCTTTCTTT

v_gene: TRBV4-3
d_gene: NA
abundance: NA
j_gene: TRBJ1-1
CDR3aa: CASSQDIRGEDTEAFF
CDR3nt: TGCGCCAGCAGCCAAGATATTAGGGGAGAGGACACTGAAGCTTTCTTT

v_gene: TRBV12-3/TRBV12-4
d_gene: TRBD1
abundance: NA
j_gene: TRBJ2-1
CDR3aa: CASSSDRGGPVLNEQFF
CDR3nt: TGTGCCAGCAGTTCGGACAGGGGCGGACCAGTCCTTAATGAGCAGTTCTTC

v_gene: TRBV29-1
d_gene: TRBD2
abundance: NA
j_gene: TRBJ2-3
CDR3aa: CSVAQRDFTDTQYF
CDR3nt: TGCAGCGTTGCTCAGCGGGATTTCACAGATACGCAGTATTTT

v_gene: TRBV29-1
d_gene: TRBD2
abundance: few
j_gene: TRBJ2-2
CDR3aa: CSVTGLAGGSNTGELFF
CDR3nt: TGCAGCGTTACCGGACTAGCGGGGGGATCGAACACCGGGGAGCTGTTTTTT

v_gene: TRBV7-2
d_gene: NA
abundance: few
j_gene: TRBJ1-1
CDR3aa: CASESLGGRTEAFF
CDR3nt: TGTGCCAGCGAGTCCCTGGGGGGGAGGACTGAAGCTTTCTTT

v_gene: TRBV12-3/TRBV12-4
d_gene: TRBD2
abundance: few
j_gene: TRBJ2-1
CDR3aa: CASSFFFVSGRKRAYEQFF
CDR3nt: TGTGCCAGCAGTTTTTTTTTCGTAAGCGGGAGGAAAAGGGCGTATGAGCAGTTCTTC

v_gene: TRBV6-5
d_gene: NA
abundance: few
j_gene: TRBJ2-3
CDR3aa: CASRRGKADTQYF
CDR3nt: TGTGCCAGCAGAAGGGGAAAGGCGGATACGCAGTATTTT

v_gene: TRBV12-3/TRBV12-4
d_gene: TRBD2
abundance: NA
j_gene: TRBJ2-2
CDR3aa: CASSFWQAGVGELFF
CDR3nt: TGTGCCAGCAGTTTTTGGCAGGCGGGAGTCGGGGAGCTGTTTTTT

v_gene: TRBV7-2
d_gene: NA
abundance: NA
j_gene: TRBJ2-2
CDR3aa: CASSFMGNTGELFF
CDR3nt: TGTGCCAGCAGCTTCATGGGGAACACCGGGGAGCTGTTTTTT

v_gene: TRBV12-3/TRBV12-4
d_gene: NA
abundance: NA
j_gene: TRBJ2-3
CDR3aa: CASSLTGGSADAQYF
CDR3nt: TGTGCCAGCAGTTTAACAGGAGGGAGCGCAGATGCGCAGTATTTT

v_gene: TRBV20-1
d_gene: NA
abundance: few
j_gene: TRBJ2-1
CDR3aa: CSAGSTEGISYNEQFF
CDR3nt: TGCAGTGCCGGCTCAACGGAGGGTATATCCTACAATGAGCAGTTCTTC

v_gene: TRBV7-2
d_gene: NA
abundance: NA
j_gene: TRBJ2-7
CDR3aa: CASSSRRYGYEQYF
CDR3nt: TGTGCCAGCAGCTCCAGACGGTATGGCTACGAGCAGTACTTC

v_gene: TRBV19
d_gene: NA
abundance: NA
j_gene: TRBJ2-2
CDR3aa: CASRTRGETGELFF
CDR3nt: TGTGCCAGTAGAACCAGGGGGGAGACCGGGGAGCTGTTTTTT

v_gene: TRBV5-1
d_gene: NA
abundance: NA
j_gene: TRBJ2-5
CDR3aa: CASSRGLGKETQYF
CDR3nt: TGCGCCAGCAGCCGGGGCCTAGGAAAAGAGACCCAGTACTTC

v_gene: TRBV7-2
d_gene: TRBD1
abundance: NA
j_gene: TRBJ1-4
CDR3aa: CASSSSGQTLFF
CDR3nt: TGTGCCAGCAGCTCATCGGGACAGACGCTGTTTTTT

v_gene: TRBV5-1
d_gene: TRBD2
abundance: NA
j_gene: TRBJ2-5
CDR3aa: CASSQRLAAQETQYF
CDR3nt: TGCGCCAGCAGCCAAAGACTAGCGGCTCAAGAGACCCAGTACTTC

v_gene: TRBV6-2/TRBV6-3
d_gene: NA
abundance: NA
j_gene: TRBJ1-2
CDR3aa: CASSVGTKYGYTF
CDR3nt: TGTGCCAGCAGTGTCGGGACCAAATATGGCTACACCTTC

v_gene: TRBV6-1
d_gene: TRBD2
abundance: few
j_gene: TRBJ2-2
CDR3aa: CASTALAGGYTGELFF
CDR3nt: TGTGCCAGCACCGCTCTAGCGGGAGGCTACACCGGGGAGCTGTTTTTT

v_gene: TRBV30
d_gene: NA
abundance: NA
j_gene: TRBJ2-1
CDR3aa: CAWSPHSYNEQFF
CDR3nt: TGTGCCTGGAGTCCCCACTCCTACAATGAGCAGTTCTTC

v_gene: TRBV20-1
d_gene: TRBD2
abundance: few
j_gene: TRBJ2-5
CDR3aa: CSARDSRGGERETQYF
CDR3nt: TGCAGTGCTAGAGACTCCCGCGGGGGAGAACGAGAGACCCAGTACTTC